This is a list of T cell receptor beta chains from one sample in a study of T-cell memory formation after mild COVID-19. TCRdb recomputed calls from the 5' RACE reads with MiXCR, one row per CDR3 protein. Among some 350,000 distinct CDR3 sequences listed, around 13% were seen once. Sample: PBMCs or a T cell subset sorted from them (not recorded which). The receptors were sampled from a man between 18 and 29 years old who had mild COVID-19 (a few samples of this study predate the infection). Cell type and time point are not known. The CDR3 runs from the conserved cysteine through the conserved F or W. The order of the fields is J gene, V gene, D gene, clone size, CDR3 protein, CDR3 DNA. A D gene is named only where the DNA matches it firmly. Not every row has a clone size; where given, it reads once, few, many or a size class.

TRBJ2-5 TRBV6-6 TRBD2 NA CASSYGAGGTETQYF TGTGCCAGCAGTTACGGAGCGGGGGGTACAGAGACCCAGTACTTC
TRBJ1-2 TRBV7-9 NA few CASSLGAGALGGYTF TGTGCCAGCAGCTTAGGCGCCGGTGCCCTTGGTGGCTACACCTTC
TRBJ2-5 TRBV18 NA NA CASSLFGKETQYF TGTGCCAGCTCACTCTTCGGCAAGGAGACCCAGTACTTC
TRBJ2-7 TRBV29-1 NA NA CSVEGAGYEQYF TGCAGCGTTGAAGGTGCGGGCTACGAGCAGTACTTC
TRBJ1-1 TRBV7-2 NA NA CASSRTPNTEAFF TGTGCCAGCAGCAGGACCCCGAACACTGAAGCTTTCTTT
TRBJ2-5 TRBV6-5 NA few CASSYKGFQETQYF TGTGCCAGCAGTTATAAGGGGTTCCAAGAGACCCAGTACTTC
TRBJ2-3 TRBV6-5 TRBD2 many CASSYSRGGTDTQYF TGTGCCAGCAGTTACAGCCGGGGGGGCACAGATACGCAGTATTTT
TRBJ2-1 TRBV5-1 TRBD2 few CASSSPQGLANEQFF TGCGCCAGCAGCTCCCCACAGGGACTAGCCAATGAGCAGTTCTTC
TRBJ2-2 TRBV7-8 TRBD1 NA CASSVTGMNTGELFF TGTGCCAGCAGCGTGACAGGGATGAACACCGGGGAGCTGTTTTTT
TRBJ1-1 TRBV20-1 NA NA CSAPPAGYAEAFF TGCAGTGCTCCACCTGCGGGGTACGCTGAAGCTTTCTTT
TRBJ1-2 TRBV7-2 NA NA CASSRRQESYTF TGTGCCAGCAGCCGCCGACAGGAAAGCTACACCTTC
TRBJ1-3 TRBV4-1 NA few CASSQGQAAGNTIYF TGCGCCAGCAGCCAAGGACAGGCCGCTGGAAACACCATATATTTT
TRBJ2-3 TRBV7-9 TRBD2 few CASSTSDAGGQDTQYF TGTGCCAGCAGCACCTCTGACGCGGGGGGGCAAGATACGCAGTATTTT
TRBJ2-3 TRBV6-5 NA few CASSYINTDTQYF TGTGCCAGCAGTTATATTAACACAGATACGCAGTATTTT
TRBJ1-2 TRBV5-1 NA NA CASSLAMQGRGYTF TGCGCCAGCAGCTTAGCTATGCAGGGTCGGGGCTACACCTTC
TRBJ1-1 TRBV21-1 NA once CASSNLLFFADTEAFF TGTGCCAGCAGCAACCTTCTCTTCTTCGCGGACACTGAAGCTTTCTTT
TRBJ2-1 TRBV4-1 NA few CASSQNGLEQFF TGCGCCAGCAGCCAAAATGGACTGGAGCAGTTCTTC
TRBJ1-1 TRBV24-1 NA NA CANTTRGAGAEAFF TGTGCCAATACGACTCGAGGGGCTGGCGCTGAAGCTTTCTTT
TRBJ1-1 TRBV6-2/TRBV6-3 NA NA CASSYVGTGGNTEAFF TGTGCCAGCAGTTATGTAGGAACTGGAGGGAACACTGAAGCTTTCTTT
TRBJ2-6 TRBV7-8 NA NA CASSLHTGSGANVLTF TGTGCCAGCAGCTTACATACAGGCTCTGGGGCCAACGTCCTGACTTTC
TRBJ1-1 TRBV6-2/TRBV6-3 NA NA CASRNSGTTVTAFF TGTGCCAGCAGGAACTCCGGGACAACGGTAACAGCTTTCTTT
TRBJ1-1 TRBV5-1 TRBD1 NA CASSLAGTGRESDTEAFF TGCGCCAGCAGCTTGGCCGGGACAGGGAGGGAAAGTGACACTGAAGCTTTCTTT
TRBJ1-1 TRBV7-6 NA NA CASTSAGEGNTEAFF TGTGCCAGCACCTCAGCCGGCGAAGGGAACACTGAAGCTTTCTTT
TRBJ1-4 TRBV28 NA NA CASSLGPGAGEKLFF TGTGCCAGCAGTTTAGGTCCGGGGGCCGGAGAAAAACTGTTTTTT
TRBJ2-3 TRBV5-1 NA few CASSFQGTPTDTQYF TGCGCCAGCAGCTTCCAGGGGACACCGACAGATACGCAGTATTTT
TRBJ1-3 TRBV25-1 NA NA CASSGAGYSGNTIYF TGTGCCAGCAGTGGCGCAGGGTACTCTGGAAACACCATATATTTT
TRBJ2-5 TRBV6-1 NA NA CASSDPFRAAELETQYF TGTGCCAGCAGTGATCCCTTCCGGGCCGCCGAGTTGGAGACCCAGTACTTC
TRBJ2-1 TRBV24-1 NA few CATSDSVTPYNEQFF TGTGCCACCAGTGATTCCGTCACCCCCTACAATGAGCAGTTCTTC
TRBJ1-1 TRBV19 NA NA CASSIATTDFQAFF TGTGCCAGTAGTATAGCGACGACAGATTTTCAAGCTTTCTTT
TRBJ1-1 TRBV20-1 NA few CSARPRGTEAFF TGCAGTGCTAGACCCCGGGGGACTGAAGCTTTCTTT
TRBJ2-3 TRBV12-3/TRBV12-4 TRBD2 many CASSLIGSGGADTQYF TGTGCCAGCAGTTTAATTGGTAGCGGGGGGGCAGATACGCAGTATTTT
TRBJ2-5 TRBV24-1 NA few CATSDGTHRYQETQYF TGTGCCACCAGTGATGGTACCCATAGGTACCAAGAGACCCAGTACTTC
TRBJ2-6 TRBV18 NA NA CASSEKANVLTF TGTGCCAGCTCTGAAAAGGCCAACGTCCTGACTTTC